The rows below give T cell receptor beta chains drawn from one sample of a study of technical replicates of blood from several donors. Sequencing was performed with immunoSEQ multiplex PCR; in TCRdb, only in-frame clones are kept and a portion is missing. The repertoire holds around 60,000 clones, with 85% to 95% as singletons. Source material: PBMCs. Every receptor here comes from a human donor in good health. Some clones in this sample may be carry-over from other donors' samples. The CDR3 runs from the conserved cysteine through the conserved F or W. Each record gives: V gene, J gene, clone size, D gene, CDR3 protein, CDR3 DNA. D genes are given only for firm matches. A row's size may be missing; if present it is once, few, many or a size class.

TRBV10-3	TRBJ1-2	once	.	CAITPVADWGYTF	TGTGCCATCACCCCTGTCGCAGACTGGGGCTACACCTTC
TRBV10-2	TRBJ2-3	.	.	CASRAGSTDTQYF	TGCGCCAGCCGGGCAGGGAGCACAGATACGCAGTATTTT
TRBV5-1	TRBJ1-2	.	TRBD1	CASSLPQQGLGYTF	TGCGCCAGCAGCTTGCCTCAACAGGGGTTAGGCTACACCTTC
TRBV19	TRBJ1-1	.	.	CASSIDGSTEAFF	TGTGCCAGTAGTATAGACGGGAGCACTGAAGCTTTCTTT
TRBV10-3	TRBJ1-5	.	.	CAISTGGIGNQPQHF	TGTGCCATCAGTACGGGGGGCATAGGCAATCAGCCCCAGCATTTT
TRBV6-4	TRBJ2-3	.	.	CASSVGVGKTDTQYF	TGTGCCAGCAGTGTCGGGGTGGGGAAAACAGATACGCAGTATTTT
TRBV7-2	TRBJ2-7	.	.	CASRSTDSYEQYF	TGTGCCAGCAGAAGCACCGACAGCTACGAGCAGTACTTC
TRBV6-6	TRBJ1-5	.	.	CASSPRGTNSNQPQHF	TGTGCCAGCAGTCCACGGGGAACAAATAGCAATCAGCCCCAGCATTTT
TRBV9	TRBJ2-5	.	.	CASRLGTQYF	TGTGCCAGCAGGCTCGGGACCCAGTACTTC
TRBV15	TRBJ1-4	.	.	CATSRDQGHNEKLFF	TGTGCCACCAGCAGAGATCAGGGACATAATGAAAAACTGTTTTTT
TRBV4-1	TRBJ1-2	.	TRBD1	CASSQESGTGYGYTF	TGCGCCAGCAGCCAAGAATCAGGGACAGGGTATGGCTACACCTTC
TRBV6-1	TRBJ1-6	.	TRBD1	CASIRQGRDNSPLHF	TGTGCCAGCATTCGACAGGGAAGGGATAATTCACCCCTCCACTTT
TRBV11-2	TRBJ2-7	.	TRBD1	CASSFQTGGYEQYF	TGTGCCAGCAGCTTTCAGACAGGGGGCTACGAGCAGTACTTC
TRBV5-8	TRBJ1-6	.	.	CASSFYQRNSPLHF	TGTGCCAGCAGCTTCTATCAGAGGAATTCACCCCTCCACTTT
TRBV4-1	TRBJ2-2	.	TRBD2	CASSRASGGRNTGELFF	TGCGCCAGCAGCAGGGCTAGCGGGGGGCGGAACACCGGGGAGCTGTTTTTT
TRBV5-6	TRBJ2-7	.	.	CASSLGGPLEQYF	TGTGCCAGCAGCTTGGGGGGCCCCCTCGAGCAGTACTTC
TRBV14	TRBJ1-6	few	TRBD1	CASRHGTVNSPLHF	TGTGCCAGCAGACACGGGACAGTTAATTCACCCCTCCACTTT
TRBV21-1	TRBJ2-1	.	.	CAGRGLAGDEQFF	TGTGCCGGGAGGGGACTAGCGGGAGATGAGCAGTTCTTC
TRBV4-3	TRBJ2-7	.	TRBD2	CASSRDWAGGAYEQYF	TGCGCCAGCAGCCGCGACTGGGCCGGGGGGGCCTACGAGCAGTACTTC
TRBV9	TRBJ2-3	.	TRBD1	CASSPWTGGVDTQYF	TGTGCCAGCAGCCCTTGGACAGGGGGGGTAGATACGCAGTATTTT
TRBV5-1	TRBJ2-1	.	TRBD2	CASSTALAGEYNEQFF	TGCGCCAGCAGCACCGCACTAGCGGGGGAATACAATGAGCAGTTCTTC
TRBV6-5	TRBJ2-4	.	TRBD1	CASRIWQGADIQYF	TGTGCCAGCAGAATATGGCAGGGGGCAGACATTCAGTACTTC
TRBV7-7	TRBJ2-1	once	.	CASSSLTTSSYNEQFF	TGTGCCAGCAGCTCCCTGACGACTAGCTCCTACAATGAGCAGTTCTTC
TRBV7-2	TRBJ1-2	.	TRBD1	CASSQDRGRGYTF	TGTGCCAGCAGCCAGGACAGGGGGCGAGGCTACACCTTC
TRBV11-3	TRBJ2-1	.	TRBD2	CASSLTPWASGSNEQFF	TGTGCCAGCAGCTTAACCCCGTGGGCTAGCGGGAGCAATGAGCAGTTCTTC
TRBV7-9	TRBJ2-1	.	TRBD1	CASSLDVLGQGLDEQFF	TGTGCCAGCAGCTTAGACGTTCTGGGACAGGGGCTAGATGAGCAGTTCTTC
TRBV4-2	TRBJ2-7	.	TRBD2	CASSQGREGSKQYF	TGTGCCAGCAGCCAAGGGCGGGAGGGTTCGAAGCAGTACTTC
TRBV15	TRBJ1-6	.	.	CATSSRGDSPLHF	TGTGCCACCAGCAGCCGGGGGGATTCACCCCTCCACTTT
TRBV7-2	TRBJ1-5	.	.	CASSPITARGNQPQHF	TGTGCCAGCAGCCCGATTACCGCCAGGGGCAATCAGCCCCAGCATTTT
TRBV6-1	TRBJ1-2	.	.	CASRVTVNYGYTF	TGTGCCAGCAGAGTGACAGTTAACTATGGCTACACCTTC
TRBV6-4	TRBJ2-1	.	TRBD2	CASSDSTGGGNEQFF	TGTGCCAGCAGTGACTCGACGGGGGGAGGCAATGAGCAGTTCTTC
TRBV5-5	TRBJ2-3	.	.	CASGGAPTDTQYF	TGTGCCAGCGGGGGGGCGCCGACAGATACGCAGTATTTT
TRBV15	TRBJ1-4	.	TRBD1	CATSFRGLGNEKLFF	TGTGCCACCAGCTTCAGGGGGTTAGGGAATGAAAAACTGTTTTTT
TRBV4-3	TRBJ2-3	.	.	CASSQDPLLQDTQYF	TGCGCCAGCAGCCAAGACCCACTGCTTCAAGATACGCAGTATTTT
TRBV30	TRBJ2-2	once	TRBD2	CARSVWRLAGTGELFF	TGTGCCCGGAGTGTCTGGCGTCTAGCGGGGACCGGGGAGCTGTTTTTT
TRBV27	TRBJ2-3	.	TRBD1	CASSWTGGTDTQYF	TGTGCCAGCAGTTGGACAGGGGGCACAGATACGCAGTATTTT
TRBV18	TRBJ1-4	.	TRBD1	CASSPDRGGEKLFF	TGTGCCAGCTCACCAGACAGGGGAGGCGAAAAACTGTTTTTT
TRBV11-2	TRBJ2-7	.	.	CASSLGQRASYEQYF	TGTGCCAGCAGCTTAGGGCAGCGGGCCTCCTACGAGCAGTACTTC
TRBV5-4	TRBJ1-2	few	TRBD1	CASSYDRDRGYTF	TGTGCCAGCAGCTACGACAGGGACCGTGGCTACACCTTC
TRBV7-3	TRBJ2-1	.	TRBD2	CASSSGLAGGEQFF	TGTGCCAGCAGCTCGGGACTAGCGGGGGGGGAGCAGTTCTTC